The sequence of this T cell receptor (beta chain) was determined in a study of blood T cell repertoires in COVID-19. Study as a whole: COVID-19 samples, acute and convalescent, were from the United States, Italy and Spain. From T cells, B-cell-depleted T cells, or PBMCs came the material, which was cDNA or gDNA.

This CDR3 spans 15 amino acids. Germline V gives CDR1 SNHLY, CDR2 FYNNEI. The trim removed 2 bases at V and 5 bases at J, leaving 6 bases unmatched. Authors' processing steps: Researchers report that nucleated cell counts were estimated from reference gene primer amplification. Assay: immunoSEQ multiplex PCR; the TCRdb copy retains only in-frame clones and omits some. Clone size and the V and J calls come from that table; the DNA yielded D and trimming. Of about 30,000 clones listed, nearly 90% were seen once; the top ten hold approximately 9.8%. The rearrangement uses TRBV2 and TRBJ1-2; 9 bases are a match to TRBD1. The sample comprised peripheral blood. The sequence was collected from a human donor in a cohort sampled during active COVID-19. In nucleotides, the CDR3 is TGTGCCAGCAGTGAAAGCGTCGGACAGGGGTATGGCTACACCTTC. The encoded protein is CASSESVGQGYGYTF. Complete variable domain (other parts from reference TRBV2 and TRBJ1-2): EPEVTQTPSHQVTQMGQEVILRCVPISNHLYFYWYRQILGQKVEFLVSFYNNEISEKSEIFDDQFSVERPDGSNFTLKIRSTKLEDSAMYFCASSESVGQGYGYTFGSGTRLTVV.